These T cell receptor beta chains were read from a single sample in a study of blood T cell repertoires in COVID-19. Libraries were prepared by immunoSEQ multiplex PCR; TCRdb keeps only in-frame clonotypes and omits some of them. The sample includes about 240,000 clones, about four fifths of them seen just once. The sequenced sample was peripheral blood. The receptors stem from a woman aged 70-85 years with acute or convalescent COVID-19. Each CDR3 is given with its conserved first and last residue. Each record gives: D gene, J gene, V gene, CDR3 length, clone size, CDR3 protein, CDR3 DNA. A D gene is named only where the DNA matches it firmly. Rows may omit the clone size; those that give it use once, few, many or a size class.

D gene: -; J gene: TRBJ1-5; V gene: TRBV7-2; CDR3 length: 13; clone size: -; CDR3 protein: CASSPGRGQPQHF; CDR3 DNA: TGTGCCAGCAGCCCCGGACGGGGTCAGCCCCAGCATTTT
D gene: -; J gene: TRBJ2-2; V gene: TRBV18; CDR3 length: 17; clone size: -; CDR3 protein: CASSRPEGQLNTGELFF; CDR3 DNA: TGTGCCAGCTCACGTCCAGAAGGACAGCTTAACACCGGGGAGCTGTTTTTT
D gene: -; J gene: TRBJ1-4; V gene: TRBV25-1; CDR3 length: 16; clone size: -; CDR3 protein: CASSELGSGWDEKLFF; CDR3 DNA: TGTGCCAGCAGTGAACTTGGGAGCGGATGGGATGAAAAACTGTTTTTT
D gene: TRBD1; J gene: TRBJ1-1; V gene: TRBV19; CDR3 length: 13; clone size: -; CDR3 protein: CASSTDRDTEAFF; CDR3 DNA: TGTGCCAGTAGCACGGACAGGGACACTGAAGCTTTCTTT
D gene: TRBD1; J gene: TRBJ1-2; V gene: TRBV27; CDR3 length: 14; clone size: -; CDR3 protein: CASSIDRGVGGYTF; CDR3 DNA: TGTGCCAGCAGTATAGACAGGGGGGTTGGCGGCTACACCTTC
D gene: -; J gene: TRBJ2-7; V gene: TRBV14; CDR3 length: 15; clone size: few; CDR3 protein: CASSLGGRSSYEQYF; CDR3 DNA: TGTGCCAGCAGTCTTGGGGGGAGGAGCTCCTACGAGCAGTACTTC
D gene: -; J gene: TRBJ2-1; V gene: TRBV9; CDR3 length: 15; clone size: few; CDR3 protein: CASSVGYRAGNEQFF; CDR3 DNA: TGTGCCAGCAGCGTAGGGTACAGGGCCGGCAATGAGCAGTTCTTC
D gene: -; J gene: TRBJ1-5; V gene: TRBV30; CDR3 length: 13; clone size: -; CDR3 protein: CAWSVAENQPQHF; CDR3 DNA: TGTGCCTGGAGTGTAGCTGAAAATCAGCCCCAGCATTTT
D gene: TRBD2; J gene: TRBJ2-3; V gene: TRBV5-1; CDR3 length: 16; clone size: -; CDR3 protein: CASSLGLAGGSDTQYF; CDR3 DNA: TGCGCCAGCAGCCTGGGACTAGCGGGGGGCAGTGATACGCAGTATTTT
D gene: -; J gene: TRBJ2-7; V gene: TRBV7-9; CDR3 length: 12; clone size: -; CDR3 protein: CASSLPAGEQYF; CDR3 DNA: TGTGCCAGCAGCTTACCGGCGGGGGAGCAGTACTTC
D gene: -; J gene: TRBJ1-1; V gene: TRBV10-2; CDR3 length: 12; clone size: -; CDR3 protein: CASSGGDGEAFF; CDR3 DNA: TGCGCCAGCAGTGGGGGGGACGGTGAAGCTTTCTTT
D gene: TRBD1; J gene: TRBJ2-5; V gene: TRBV3-1/TRBV3-2; CDR3 length: 15; clone size: -; CDR3 protein: CASSQAGTAQETQYF; CDR3 DNA: TGTGCCAGCAGCCAAGCCGGGACAGCTCAAGAGACCCAGTACTTC
D gene: -; J gene: TRBJ2-1; V gene: TRBV3-1/TRBV3-2; CDR3 length: 13; clone size: -; CDR3 protein: CASSQPYFYEQFF; CDR3 DNA: TGTGCCAGCAGCCAGCCCTATTTCTATGAGCAGTTCTTC
D gene: -; J gene: TRBJ2-5; V gene: TRBV6-5; CDR3 length: 15; clone size: -; CDR3 protein: CASGSGSGGWETQYF; CDR3 DNA: TGTGCCAGCGGTTCAGGTTCGGGGGGCTGGGAGACCCAGTACTTC
D gene: TRBD1; J gene: TRBJ2-7; V gene: TRBV28; CDR3 length: 15; clone size: once; CDR3 protein: CASRPPPGQGYEQYF; CDR3 DNA: TGTGCCAGCAGACCCCCCCCGGGACAGGGTTACGAGCAGTACTTC
D gene: -; J gene: TRBJ1-5; V gene: TRBV27; CDR3 length: 12; clone size: -; CDR3 protein: CASSFINQPQHF; CDR3 DNA: TGTGCCAGCAGTTTCATTAATCAGCCCCAGCATTTT
D gene: -; J gene: TRBJ2-7; V gene: TRBV6-4; CDR3 length: 15; clone size: -; CDR3 protein: CASSDFDVQGYEQYF; CDR3 DNA: TGTGCCAGCAGTGACTTCGACGTCCAGGGCTACGAGCAGTACTTC